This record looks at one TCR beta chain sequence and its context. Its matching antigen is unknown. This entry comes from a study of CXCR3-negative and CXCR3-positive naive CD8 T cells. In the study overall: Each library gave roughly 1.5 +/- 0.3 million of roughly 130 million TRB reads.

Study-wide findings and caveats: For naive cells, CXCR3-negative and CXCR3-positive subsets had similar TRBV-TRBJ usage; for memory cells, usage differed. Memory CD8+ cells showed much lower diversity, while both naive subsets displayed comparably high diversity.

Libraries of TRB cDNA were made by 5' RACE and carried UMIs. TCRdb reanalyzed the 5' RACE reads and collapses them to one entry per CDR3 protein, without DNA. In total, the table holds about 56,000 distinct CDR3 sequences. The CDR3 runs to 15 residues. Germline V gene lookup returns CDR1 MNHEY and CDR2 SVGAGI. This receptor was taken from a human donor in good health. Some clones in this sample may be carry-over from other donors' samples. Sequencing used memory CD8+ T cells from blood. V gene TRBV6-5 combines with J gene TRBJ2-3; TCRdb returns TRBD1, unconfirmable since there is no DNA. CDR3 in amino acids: CASSDGTGTYGTQYF.